This passage covers 13 T cell receptor beta chains from one sample sequenced in a study of control samples from healthy donors and cancer patients. Repertoires were generated with immunoSEQ multiplex PCR, while TCRdb's copy carries only in-frame clones and drops some. Among tens of thousands of clones, about four fifths were seen once, and the ten largest hold more than 12%. The specimen was blood. The receptor set was obtained from a man aged 45-65 years in good health.

A single count supports this clone. The CDR3 spells CASGGGKNIQYF. The CDR3 region has the DNA TGTGCCAGCGGAGGAGGGAAAAACATTCAGTACTTC. The rearrangement joins TRBV12-3 or TRBV12-4 to TRBJ2-4; D might be TRBD2 (6 bases). The CDR3 has 12 amino acids. The ends were cut back, 8 bases at V and 4 bases at J, with 9 bases in the middle.

This sequence joins TRBV7-2 and TRBJ2-5, with D possibly being TRBD2 (6 bases). CDR3 size: 15 residues. V lost 8 bases to trimming and J lost 5 bases, with 21 bases between them. Germline CDR1 is SGHTA and CDR2 is FQGNSA. The CDR3 DNA reads as TGTGCCAGCTCACCATTTAGCGGAGGGAGGGAGACCCAGTACTTC. The encoded protein is CASSPFSGGRETQYF.

The genes are TRBV30 and TRBJ1-5, with D possibly TRBD1 on 5 matching bases. The CDR3 consists of 15 residues. Trimming removed 5 bases at V and 0 bases at J, with 14 bases between. Germline V lookup: CDR1 GTSNPN, CDR2 SVGIG (reference sequence). CDR3 amino acids: CAWSRGTDSNQPQHF. The DNA of the CDR3 is TGTGCCTGGTCGCGGGGGACCGATAGCAATCAGCCCCAGCATTTT.

The chain uses TRBV5-5 and TRBJ1-5; D might be TRBD1 (5 bases). This CDR3 comprises 17 residues. Trimming took 2 bases from V and 4 from J, leaving 19 bases between them. Germline V CDR1 and CDR2: SGHKS, YYEKEE (reference sequence). CDR3 sequence: CASSFTSLQGGNQPQHF. CDR3 bases: TGTGCCAGCAGCTTTACAAGTCTCCAGGGCGGTAATCAGCCCCAGCATTTT.

CDR3 in DNA: TGTGCCAGCGGCAGCCGGACTAGCGGGAGGGCCCCAGATACGCAGTATTTT. The encoded protein is CASGSRTSGRAPDTQYF. This chain connects TRBV2 to TRBJ2-3, with 15 bases aligning to TRBD2. The length of the CDR3 is 17 residues. The V segment lost 8 bases and the J segment 4 bases; nucleotides outside the gene matches: 10. Germline CDR1 SNHLY, CDR2 FYNNEI.

The chain is built from TRBV5-1 and TRBJ2-7; D uncertain. Per the germline V gene, CDR1 is SGHRS and CDR2 is YFSETQ. The CDR3 has 15 residues. V lost 0 bases to trimming and J lost 2 bases, with 12 bases between them. The CDR3 region is CASSLGAQAPYEQYF. The CDR3 nucleotides are TGCGCCAGCAGCTTGGGTGCTCAGGCTCCCTACGAGCAGTACTTC.

Concerning this clone: The sample holds other DNA sequences that translate to the same CDR3. This chain connects TRBV7-9 to TRBJ2-1; D call uncertain. The CDR3 has 13 amino acids. V was shortened by 1 base and J by 10 bases, with 11 bases between the two germline ends. Germline V lookup: CDR1 SEHNR, CDR2 FQNEAQ (reference sequence). CDR3 region: CASSLGTASEQFF. The CDR3 nucleotides read TGTGCCAGCAGCTTAGGGACGGCAAGCGAGCAGTTCTTC. The entire variable domain, with the rest obtained from reference TRBV7-9 and TRBJ2-1, is as follows: DTGVSQNPRHKITKRGQNVTFRCDPISEHNRLYWYRQTLGQGPEFLTYFQNEAQLEKSRLLSDRFSAERPKGSFSTLEIQRTEQGDSAMYLCASSLGTASEQFFGPGTRLTVL.

This clone was detected once. The chain is built from TRBV30 and TRBJ1-3; D gene unclear. Germline V gives CDR1 GTSNPN, CDR2 SVGIG (reference sequence). Between the trimmed V and J ends, which lost 0 bases and 2 bases, there was a span of 2 bases. The CDR3 covers 12 residues. Written as DNA, the CDR3 is TGTGCCTGGAGTGTAGCTGGAAACACCATATATTTT. It encodes CAWSVAGNTIYF.

V gene TRBV24-1 combines with J gene TRBJ2-2; possible D gene TRBD1, 6 bases. V was clipped by 2 bases and J by 6 bases, with 6 bases between them. There are 13 residues in the CDR3. Germline-derived CDR1 and CDR2 are KGHDR and SFDVKD. CDR3 amino acids: CATSDSGAGELFF. The DNA of the CDR3 is TGTGCCACCAGTGATTCAGGGGCCGGGGAGCTGTTTTTT.

The chain employs TRBV7-9 and TRBJ2-6; 8 nucleotides agree with TRBD1. The CDR3 spans 17 residues. Germline assignment: CDR1 SEHNR and CDR2 FQNEAQ (reference sequence). V lost 3 bases and J lost 0; bases outside the gene matches: 4. The CDR3 nucleotides are TGTGCCAGCAGCTTGGGACAGGATTACTCTGGGGCCAACGTCCTGACTTTC. Translating gives CASSLGQDYSGANVLTF.

V is TRBV27 and J is TRBJ2-1; TRBD2 matches at 8 bases. Germline V gene lookup returns CDR1 MNHEY and CDR2 SMNVEV (reference sequence). CDR3 length: 13 residues. J was trimmed by 15 bases and V by 3 bases; bases with no gene match: 10. The chain's CDR3 is CASSLNGRAGAFF. CDR3 sequence (DNA): TGTGCCAGCAGTTTGAACGGGAGGGCCGGAGCGTTCTTC.

The chain is built from TRBV2 and TRBJ1-4; unclear D gene. The CDR3 has 13 residues. Germline-derived CDR1 and CDR2 are SNHLY and FYNNEI. V was clipped by 2 bases and J by 8 bases, with 9 bases between them. In DNA, the CDR3 is TGTGCCAGCAGTGAATACTTTACGGAAAAACTGTTTTTT. Translated, it gives CASSEYFTEKLFF.

CDR3 nucleotide sequence: TGCGCCAGCAGCCAAGATGGGGGGACTTCGGGAGTAGATACGCAGTATTTT. Translated, it gives CASSQDGGTSGVDTQYF. V is TRBV4-3 and J is TRBJ2-3; D perhaps matches TRBD2 (6 bases). Between the trimmed V and J ends, which lost 0 bases and 5 bases, there was a span of 18 bases. The length of the CDR3 is 17 residues. Germline CDR1 and CDR2: LGHNA and YSLEER.